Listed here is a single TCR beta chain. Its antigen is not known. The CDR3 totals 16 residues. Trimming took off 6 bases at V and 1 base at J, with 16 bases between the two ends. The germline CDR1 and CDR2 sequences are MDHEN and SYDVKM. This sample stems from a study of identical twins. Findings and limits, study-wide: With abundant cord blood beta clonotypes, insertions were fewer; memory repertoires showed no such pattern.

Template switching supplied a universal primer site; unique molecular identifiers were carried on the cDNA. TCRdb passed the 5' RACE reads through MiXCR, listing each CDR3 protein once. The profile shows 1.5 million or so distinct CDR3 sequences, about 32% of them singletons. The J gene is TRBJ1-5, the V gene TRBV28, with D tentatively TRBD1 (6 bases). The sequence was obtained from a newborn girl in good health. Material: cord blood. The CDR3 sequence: CASSLTGMGSNQPQHF. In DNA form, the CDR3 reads TGTGCCAGCAGCCTTACAGGGATGGGGAGCAATCAGCCCCAGCATTTT.